One sample yielded the 26 T cell receptor beta chains listed below, sequenced in a study of control samples from healthy donors and cancer patients. TCRdb's table, derived via immunoSEQ multiplex PCR, lists solely in-frame clones and lacks some. This table holds roughly 170,000 clones, 88% found once. The sequencing input was blood. All receptors derive from a woman aged 25 to 39 in good health.

The chain uses TRBV15 and TRBJ2-7; 8 bases map to TRBD1. Germline assignment: CDR1 LNHNV and CDR2 YYDKDF (reference sequence). V trimming: 3 bases; J trimming: 5 bases; junction bases outside the gene matches: 6. This CDR3 region has 14 residues. The CDR3, as DNA: TGTGCCACCAGCAGTGGACAGGGATGGCACGAGCAGTACGTC. Protein: CATSSGQGWHEQYV.

Concerning this clone: This sample also contains other DNA sequences that code for the same CDR3. V and J are TRBV2 and TRBJ2-3; TRBD2 aligns across 7 bases. The CDR3 is made up of 16 amino acids. The V segment lost 3 bases and the J segment 5 bases; nucleotides outside the gene matches: 11. The germline V gene has CDR1 SNHLY and CDR2 FYNNEI. The CDR3 nucleotides read TGTGCCAGCAGTGACGGAACGGAGCGGGAAGGAGATACGCAGTATTTT. Protein product: CASSDGTEREGDTQYF. Supplemented by reference TRBV2 and TRBJ2-3, the full variable domain reads EPEVTQTPSHQVTQMGQEVILRCVPISNHLYFYWYRQILGQKVEFLVSFYNNEISEKSEIFDDQFSVERPDGSNFTLKIRSTKLEDSAMYFCASSDGTEREGDTQYFGPGTRLTVL.

The chain combines TRBV19 with TRBJ2-1, with 11 nucleotides matching TRBD2. The germline gives CDR1 LNHDA, CDR2 SQIVND (reference sequence). With V trimmed by 7 bases and J by 4 bases, 6 bases remained unmatched. The CDR3 has 15 residues. CDR3 amino acids: CASNPSGGQYNEQFF. The CDR3 DNA follows: TGTGCCAGTAACCCTAGCGGGGGGCAATACAATGAGCAGTTCTTC.

The rearrangement joins TRBV11-2 to TRBJ1-6, with a weak D call TRBD1 (5 bases). Germline CDR1 SGHAT, CDR2 FQNNGV. CDR3 length equals 15 residues. V was shortened by 1 base and J by 8 bases, with 12 bases between the two germline ends. For the CDR3, the DNA is TGTGCCAGCAGCTTAGTGGGGGGTTGGCATTCACCCCTCCACTTT. Translated: CASSLVGGWHSPLHF.

The gene calls are TRBV4-1 and TRBJ2-7; TRBD1 matches 7 bases. CDR1 and CDR2 from the germline V gene are MGHRA and YSYEKL. The CDR3 length is 15 residues. The V and J ends lost 1 base and 1 base, in that order; junction bases with no gene match: 4. The CDR3 loop reads CASSQGDRDSYEQYF. The CDR3 DNA reads TGCGCCAGCAGCCAAGGAGACAGGGATTCCTACGAGCAGTACTTC.

The chain has TRBV5-4 and TRBJ1-2; D is undetermined. The CDR3 sequence is 12 residues long. Trimming removed 7 bases at V and 1 base at J, with 8 bases between. Germline V gene sequence: CDR1 SGHNT, CDR2 YYREEE (reference sequence). CDR3 in amino acids: CASLDGNYGYTF. In DNA form, the CDR3 reads TGTGCCAGCCTGGACGGTAACTATGGCTACACCTTC.

This clone was seen more than once but under ten times. The chain carries TRBV19 and TRBJ1-5; 9 bases are shared with TRBD1. CDR3 length: 18 residues. Trimming removed 4 bases from V and 5 bases from J; junction bases left unmatched: 15. CDR1 LNHDA and CDR2 SQIVND come from the germline V gene (reference sequence). This CDR3 is CASSRGAGTGLRDQPQHF. DNA for the CDR3: TGTGCCAGTAGTAGGGGTGCGGGGACAGGGCTCCGGGATCAGCCCCAGCATTTT.

V and J are TRBV6-5 and TRBJ2-7; TRBD2 aligns across 7 bases. Per the germline V gene, CDR1 is MNHEY and CDR2 is SVGAGI. V was clipped by 7 bases and J by 2 bases; unmatched bases: 11. This CDR3 has 15 residues. The CDR3, as DNA: TGTGCCAGCATCAAACGGGGGGTACTGGCCTACGAGCAGTACTTC. Translated: CASIKRGVLAYEQYF.

The CDR3 coding sequence is TGTGCCAGCAGCTTCCAGGGTATATACGAGCAGTACTTC. This codes for CASSFQGIYEQYF. The rearrangement uses TRBV5-8 and TRBJ2-7, with D possibly being TRBD1 (5 bases). The CDR3 runs to 13 residues. Germline CDR1 is SGHTS and CDR2 is YDEGEE. V lost 2 bases to trimming and J lost 4 bases, with 10 bases between them.

The chain is built from TRBV4-1 and TRBJ1-2; no reliable D call. The V end lost 0 bases, the J end lost 6 bases, and 11 bases lay between the germline ends. Germline V gene lookup returns CDR1 MGHRA and CDR2 YSYEKL. The CDR3 has 14 amino acids. The CDR3 region has the DNA TGCGCCAGCAGCCAAGATGTAAACAGCGATGGCTACACCTTC. Its translation: CASSQDVNSDGYTF.

The rearrangement joins TRBV27 to TRBJ2-2; perhaps D is TRBD1 or TRBD2 (6 bases each). Per the germline V gene, CDR1 is MNHEY and CDR2 is SMNVEV (reference sequence). V gave up 7 bases and J gave up 3 bases, with 9 bases separating them. This CDR3 comprises 13 residues. The CDR3 DNA reads TGTGCCAGCAATAGGGGGGACACCGGGGAGCTGTTTTTT. It is translated as CASNRGDTGELFF.

This rearrangement joins TRBV27 to TRBJ2-1, with TRBD2 matching over 9 bases. CDR3 length equals 15 residues. Germline-derived CDR1 and CDR2 are MNHEY and SMNVEV (reference sequence). Trimming took 2 bases from V and 6 from J; bases not matched to a gene: 5. Here the CDR3 reads CASSLVAGVVNEQFF. The CDR3, as DNA: TGTGCCAGCAGTTTAGTAGCGGGAGTAGTCAATGAGCAGTTCTTC.

The V gene is TRBV10-1, the J gene TRBJ1-2; D possibly corresponds to TRBD1 (6 bases). This CDR3 has 13 residues. Germline V CDR1 and CDR2: WNHNN, SYGVQD (reference sequence). V gave up 8 bases and J gave up 8 bases, with 18 bases separating them. The CDR3 protein is CASEGEAAGGYTF. The CDR3 nucleotides are TGCGCCAGCGAGGGGGAAGCCGCAGGCGGCTACACCTTC.

This clone was counted a single time. The germline gene is not matched at one end of the junction; a read error may be the cause. The V gene is TRBV7-7, the J gene TRBJ2-4; a possible D gene is TRBD1 (6 bases). The CDR3 covers 15 residues. Germline CDR1 is SSHAT and CDR2 is FNYEAQ (reference sequence). DNA of the CDR3: TGTGCTAGCAGCTTGGCAGGGGATTTTGGAAACATTCAGTACTTC. Protein sequence: CASSLAGDFGNIQYF.

A word on this clone: The same CDR3 also results from other DNA sequences found in this sample. In DNA form, the CDR3 reads TGCAGTGCTTCCCCTAGGGATACGCAGTATTTT. This encodes CSASPRDTQYF. This sequence joins TRBV20-1 and TRBJ2-3; no clear D gene. The V gene's germline CDR1 is DFQATT and CDR2 SNEGSKA (reference sequence). The CDR3 loop spans 11 amino acids. V dropped 5 bases and J dropped 6 bases, with 9 bases sitting between them.

CDR3 nucleotide sequence: TGTGCCAGCAGTTACCGGGGGTCGAGCTCCTACGAGCAGTACTTC. Its protein product is CASSYRGSSSYEQYF. This chain uses TRBV6-6 with TRBJ2-7, with a weak D call TRBD2 (6 bases). Germline assignment: CDR1 MNHNY and CDR2 SVGAGI (reference sequence). The CDR3 consists of 15 residues. Trimming took off 2 bases at V and 0 bases at J, with 11 bases between the two ends.

This sequence joins TRBV15 and TRBJ1-2; D remains ambiguous. Germline V gene lookup returns CDR1 LNHNV and CDR2 YYDKDF (reference sequence). V was clipped by 0 bases and J by 6 bases, with 5 bases between them. The CDR3 is 12 amino acids. This CDR3 reads CATSRDYDGYTF. CDR3 nucleotide sequence: TGTGCCACCAGCAGAGATTACGATGGCTACACCTTC.

The chain joins TRBV29-1 to TRBJ2-3, with TRBD2 matching over 11 bases. Germline CDR1 is SQVTM and CDR2 is ANQGSEA. The CDR3 extends over 14 amino acids. V shed 3 bases, J shed 5 bases, and the junction held 4 bases outside the gene matches. In DNA form, the CDR3 reads TGCAGCGTTGATGAGGGACTAGCGGAAGATACGCAGTATTTT. It encodes CSVDEGLAEDTQYF.

This chain connects TRBV9 to TRBJ2-7; D might be TRBD1 (5 bases). The V gene lost 0 bases and the J gene lost 1 base, with 14 bases spanning the gap. The CDR3 is 16 amino acids. CDR1 is SGDLS and CDR2 is YYNGEE in the germline V gene. The CDR3 is CASSVGGGAPSYEQYF. The CDR3 DNA sequence: TGTGCCAGCAGCGTAGGAGGTGGGGCCCCATCCTACGAGCAGTACTTC.

J is TRBJ2-2 and V is TRBV5-1; 9 bases map to TRBD2. The CDR3 is 16 amino acids. The V and J ends lost 2 bases and 0 bases, in that order; junction bases with no gene match: 2. Germline CDR1 and CDR2: SGHRS and YFSETQ. This CDR3 is CASSLRLAANTGELFF. The CDR3 DNA is TGCGCCAGCAGCTTACGACTAGCGGCGAACACCGGGGAGCTGTTTTTT.

This chain joins TRBV24-1 and TRBJ1-3; D may be TRBD1 (5 bases). The CDR3 loop spans 15 amino acids. The germline V and J ends were trimmed by 4 bases and 0 bases, with 9 bases remaining between them. From germline, CDR1 is KGHDR and CDR2 SFDVKD. This CDR3 is CATSDPGSSGNTIYF. In nucleotides, the CDR3 is TGTGCCACCAGTGACCCAGGGAGCTCTGGAAACACCATATATTTT.

This chain connects TRBV6-4 to TRBJ2-4; D is unclear. The germline gives CDR1 MRHNA, CDR2 SNTAGT. The CDR3 is made up of 17 amino acids. Between the trimmed V and J ends, which lost 5 bases and 0 bases, there was a span of 17 bases. The CDR3 loop reads CASSIRQKPVAKNIQYF. The CDR3 nucleotides read TGTGCCAGCAGTATTCGACAAAAACCGGTAGCCAAAAACATTCAGTACTTC.

This sequence joins TRBV2 and TRBJ2-1, with 8 positions matching TRBD1. Germline V gene data show CDR1 as SNHLY and CDR2 as FYNNEI. The CDR3 consists of 15 residues. V was clipped by 5 bases and J by 3 bases; unmatched bases: 6. CDR3 sequence: CASSYRGALYNEQFF. CDR3 bases: TGTGCCAGCAGTTACAGGGGGGCCCTCTACAATGAGCAGTTCTTC.

This clone showed up just a few times. This chain connects TRBV7-8 to TRBJ1-3, with D tentatively TRBD1 (5 bases). CDR3 size: 15 residues. Per the germline V gene, CDR1 is SGHVS and CDR2 is FQNEAQ. V lost 4 bases to trimming and J lost 2 bases, with 12 bases between them. Here the CDR3 reads CASSSAGGTGNTIYF. CDR3 DNA: TGTGCCAGCAGCTCCGCCGGGGGGACTGGAAACACCATATATTTT.

The chain carries TRBV6-1 and TRBJ1-6; the D is unclear. The CDR3 covers 13 residues. V was cut by 0 bases and J by 10 bases, with 7 bases left in between. The germline CDR1 and CDR2 sequences are MNHNS and SASEGT. CDR3 in amino acids: CASSEAPQSPLHF. CDR3 in DNA: TGTGCCAGCAGTGAAGCGCCACAATCACCCCTCCACTTT.

This CDR3 is CASSSRVSYGYTF. The CDR3 DNA reads as TGTGCCAGCAGCTCCAGGGTGAGCTATGGCTACACCTTC. This chain uses TRBV7-2 with TRBJ1-2; TRBD1 might be the D (5 bases). The CDR3 extends over 13 amino acids. CDR1 and CDR2 (germline): SGHTA, FQGNSA. Deletions cut 4 bases from V and 4 bases from J, with 10 bases between.